A single sample is the source of the 25 T cell receptor beta chains below, sequenced in a study of monozygotic twins with cystic fibrosis. Sequencing was performed with immunoSEQ multiplex PCR; in TCRdb, only in-frame clones are kept and a portion is missing. The repertoire holds roughly 32,000 clones, with just over 95% as singletons. The material sequenced was blood. Receptors originate from a girl aged 2 to 10 with cystic fibrosis.

The chain links TRBV29-1 to TRBJ2-7; 8 bases agree with TRBD1. The V and J ends lost 6 bases and 2 bases, in that order; junction bases with no gene match: 6. Germline V gene lookup returns CDR1 SQVTM and CDR2 ANQGSEA. The CDR3 has 13 residues. CDR3 protein: CSVADRVAYEQYF. CDR3 bases: TGCAGCGTCGCGGACAGGGTGGCCTACGAGCAGTACTTC.

This rearrangement joins TRBV5-1 to TRBJ1-2, with 9 bases lining up with TRBD1. There are 14 residues in the CDR3. The V segment lost 5 bases and the J segment 8 bases; nucleotides outside the gene matches: 10. CDR1 is SGHRS and CDR2 is YFSETQ in the germline V gene. The CDR3 DNA is TGCGCCAGCAGTCAGGGACAGGGCAAAGAGGGCTACACCTTC. Its translation is CASSQGQGKEGYTF.

CDR3 region: CASSQAGLNSRLQFF. The CDR3 DNA is TGTGCCAGCAGCCAAGCGGGACTCAACAGCCGCTTGCAGTTCTTC. The gene calls are TRBV14 and TRBJ2-1; possibly TRBD2 for D (6 bases). CDR1 is SGHDN and CDR2 is FVKESK in the germline V gene. The CDR3 extends over 15 amino acids. V lost 1 base and J lost 12, with 19 bases in between.

CDR3 nucleotide sequence: TGTGCCTGGAGAGAAGACTTCGGCTCCTACAATGAGCAGTTCTTC. Protein: CAWREDFGSYNEQFF. V is TRBV30 and J is TRBJ2-1; no definite D call. The CDR3 loop spans 15 amino acids. Germline V gene sequence: CDR1 GTSNPN, CDR2 SVGIG (reference sequence). V lost 3 bases and J lost 0, with 12 bases in between.

The chain has TRBV28 and TRBJ2-7; 9 nucleotides match TRBD1. Losses at the gene ends were 4 bases for V and 1 base for J; bases not matched to a gene: 8. This CDR3 contains 16 residues. CDR1 and CDR2 from the germline V gene are MDHEN and SYDVKM. As DNA, the CDR3 is TGTGCCAGCAGTTCCGCGGGACAGGGTCATTCCTACGAGCAGTACTTC. Its translation is CASSSAGQGHSYEQYF.

The chain has TRBV9 and TRBJ1-3, with D unclear. The CDR3 is made up of 13 amino acids. Deletions cut 4 bases from V and 2 bases from J, with 7 bases between. Germline V gene lookup returns CDR1 SGDLS and CDR2 YYNGEE. As DNA, the CDR3 is TGTGCCAGCAGCCCCCCTGCTGGAAACACCATATATTTT. Its protein product is CASSPPAGNTIYF.

This chain joins TRBV27 and TRBJ1-1; no clear D. The CDR3 contains 13 residues. CDR1 and CDR2 from the germline V gene are MNHEY and SMNVEV (reference sequence). Trimming cost V 5 bases and J 6 bases, with 13 bases left between them. This CDR3 reads CASSTQNGAEAFF. The CDR3 DNA sequence: TGTGCCAGCAGTACCCAGAATGGCGCTGAAGCTTTCTTT.

This chain connects TRBV6-5 to TRBJ2-7, with 9 bases that match TRBD2. Trimming removed 0 bases from V and 0 bases from J; junction bases left unmatched: 3. Germline V gene data show CDR1 as MNHEY and CDR2 as SVGAGI. The CDR3 loop spans 16 amino acids. CDR3 amino acids: CASSYSTSGISYEQYF. CDR3 sequence (DNA): TGTGCCAGCAGTTACTCGACTAGCGGCATCTCCTACGAGCAGTACTTC.

This chain joins TRBV7-2 and TRBJ2-1; no firm D call. CDR3 length: 15 amino acids. Germline CDR1 SGHTA, CDR2 FQGNSA. V shed 0 bases and J shed 0 bases, with 6 bases lying between them. The CDR3 DNA is TGTGCCAGCAGCTTAGCGGGCAGCTCCTACAATGAGCAGTTCTTC. Encoded protein: CASSLAGSSYNEQFF.

The chain carries TRBV19 and TRBJ1-1, with a weak D call TRBD1 (6 bases). The CDR3 is 16 residues long. Germline values: CDR1 LNHDA, CDR2 SQIVND (reference sequence). V was trimmed by 7 bases and J by 2 bases, leaving 20 bases between them. Here the CDR3 DNA reads TGTGCCAGTACCCCACCATGGGGGACACTAAACACTGAAGCTTTCTTT. This encodes CASTPPWGTLNTEAFF.

The V and J genes are TRBV7-9 and TRBJ2-7; D might be TRBD1 or TRBD2, each matching 6 bases. Trimming removed 5 bases at V and 1 base at J, with 18 bases between. Looked up from germline, CDR1 is SEHNR and CDR2 is FQNEAQ (reference sequence). The CDR3 spans 16 residues. This CDR3 reads CASSRTWGADSYEQYF. The DNA for the CDR3 is TGTGCCAGCAGCCGTACCTGGGGGGCCGATTCCTACGAGCAGTACTTC.

The V and J genes are TRBV4-1 and TRBJ2-2, with 7 bases that match TRBD1. Trimming cost V 1 base and J 3 bases; bases outside gene matches: 2. The CDR3 consists of 15 residues. CDR1 MGHRA and CDR2 YSYEKL come from the germline V gene. CDR3 sequence reads: CASSQGGQHTGELFF. CDR3 coding DNA: TGCGCCAGCAGCCAAGGGGGACAGCACACCGGGGAGCTGTTTTTT.

The V call is TRBV6-5, the J call TRBJ1-2; 7 nucleotides align to TRBD1. V trimming: 4 bases; J trimming: 7 bases; junction bases outside the gene matches: 6. Looked up from germline, CDR1 is MNHEY and CDR2 is SVGAGI. The CDR3 covers 13 residues. This CDR3 reads CASSLGGRGGYTF. The CDR3 DNA reads as TGTGCCAGCAGTTTAGGGGGCCGGGGTGGCTACACCTTC.

This sequence joins TRBV2 and TRBJ1-5; maybe TRBD1 (5 bases). In germline, CDR1 is SNHLY, CDR2 FYNNEI. The germline V and J ends were trimmed by 6 bases and 0 bases, with 12 bases remaining between them. CDR3 length: 15 amino acids. The CDR3 DNA sequence: TGTGCCAGCAGCGATGACAGCTTTAGCAATCAGCCCCAGCATTTT. This encodes CASSDDSFSNQPQHF.

The chain uses TRBV30 and TRBJ2-7, with D possibly matching TRBD2 (6 bases). The CDR3 extends over 12 amino acids. Germline CDR1 is GTSNPN and CDR2 is SVGIG (reference sequence). The germline V and J ends were trimmed by 3 bases and 2 bases, with 8 bases remaining between them. The CDR3 DNA reads TGTGCCTGGAGCGGGGGAGCCTACGAGCAGTACTTC. Protein sequence: CAWSGGAYEQYF. Supplemented by reference TRBV30 and TRBJ2-7, the full variable domain reads SQTIHQWPATLVQPVGSPLSLECTVEGTSNPNLYWYRQAAGRGLQLLFYSVGIGQISSEVPQNLSASRPQDRQFILSSKKLLLSDSGFYLCAWSGGAYEQYFGPGTRLTVT.

The chain carries TRBV7-9 and TRBJ2-3; 7 bases match TRBD2. The germline V gene has CDR1 SEHNR and CDR2 FQNEAQ (reference sequence). The CDR3 is made up of 14 amino acids. The junction had 8 bases not matched to a gene; V was cut back by 5 bases and J by 6 bases. The chain's CDR3 is CASSLGAGTDTQYF. The CDR3 nucleotides read TGTGCCAGCAGCCTCGGAGCGGGAACGGATACGCAGTATTTT.

V gene TRBV28 combines with J gene TRBJ2-2, with TRBD1 identical over 7 bases. V gave up 9 bases and J gave up 7 bases; unmatched junction bases: 11. Germline CDR1 is MDHEN and CDR2 is SYDVKM. CDR3 size: 14 residues. The CDR3 here is CASRDSVSFGELFF. The DNA for the CDR3 is TGTGCCAGTCGGGACAGTGTCTCATTCGGGGAGCTGTTTTTT.

The chain carries TRBV7-6 and TRBJ1-3, with 7 bases identical to TRBD1. The germline V gene encodes CDR1 SGHVS and CDR2 FNYEAQ. The CDR3 has 14 amino acids. The junction had 3 bases not matched to a gene; V was cut back by 5 bases and J by 2 bases. CDR3 protein: CASSPGQPGNTIYF. CDR3 coding DNA: TGTGCCAGCAGCCCGGGACAGCCTGGAAACACCATATATTTT.

This chain joins TRBV11-3 and TRBJ2-7; D may be TRBD2 (6 bases). This CDR3 comprises 12 residues. V was shortened by 1 base and J by 5 bases, with 6 bases between the two germline ends. Germline CDR1 is SGHNT and CDR2 is YENEEA. CDR3 sequence reads: CASSLAGDEQYF. CDR3 coding DNA: TGTGCCAGCAGCTTAGCGGGAGACGAGCAGTACTTC.

The J gene is TRBJ2-7, the V gene TRBV28; D remains ambiguous. The length of the CDR3 is 12 residues. In germline, CDR1 is MDHEN, CDR2 SYDVKM. Trimming took 6 bases from V and 2 from J, leaving 8 bases between them. CDR3 loop: CASSGSAYEQYF. In nucleotides, the CDR3 is TGTGCCAGCAGCGGCAGTGCCTACGAGCAGTACTTC.

This CDR3 is CASRGLDRANYGYTF. The CDR3 region has the DNA TGTGCCAGCAGGGGCCTGGACAGGGCTAACTATGGCTACACCTTC. The chain joins TRBV6-1 to TRBJ1-2; 8 bases line up with TRBD1. J gave up 0 bases and V 6 bases, and 6 bases lay outside the gene matches. CDR3 size: 15 residues. CDR1 is MNHNS and CDR2 is SASEGT in the germline V gene.

This clone was observed once. The rearrangement joins TRBV5-1 to TRBJ2-1, with 8 bases lining up with TRBD2. The germline V gene encodes CDR1 SGHRS and CDR2 YFSETQ. The CDR3 extends over 14 amino acids. With 2 bases clipped from V and 6 bases from J, the junction kept 4 bases outside the gene matches. CDR3 bases: TGCGCCAGCAGCTTCGGGACTAGTCCCAATGAGCAGTTCTTC. It codes for CASSFGTSPNEQFF.

This sequence joins TRBV5-8 and TRBJ2-7; 10 nucleotides match TRBD2. V lost 4 bases, J lost 5 bases, and 12 bases stayed unmatched. CDR1 and CDR2 (germline): SGHTS, YDEGEE. CDR3 length equals 16 residues. The CDR3 is CASSVFLAGAGDEQYF. The DNA for the CDR3 is TGTGCCAGCAGCGTCTTTCTAGCGGGGGCTGGGGACGAGCAGTACTTC.

The chain recombines TRBV10-3 with TRBJ1-6, with no clear D. CDR1 and CDR2 (germline): ENHRY, SYGVKD. The CDR3 is made up of 14 amino acids. Deletions cut 6 bases from V and 8 bases from J, with 14 bases between. The CDR3 nucleotides are TGTGCCATCAGCATCGACGCGACGGATTCACCCCTCCACTTT. It codes for CAISIDATDSPLHF.

The chain combines TRBV15 with TRBJ1-1, with 7 nucleotides matching TRBD1. V gave up 1 base and J gave up 5 bases; unmatched junction bases: 16. This CDR3 spans 18 amino acids. Per the germline V gene, CDR1 is LNHNV and CDR2 is YYDKDF (reference sequence). The DNA of the CDR3 is TGTGCCACCAGCAGAGGCCCCTCCATAGACAGGGAGGGGACTGAAGCTTTCTTT. Translating it yields CATSRGPSIDREGTEAFF.